This TCR beta chain was sequenced during a study of blood T cell repertoires in COVID-19 (dated by TCRdb to 2020 to 2022). Looking at the study overall: Samples from collaborators originated in the United States, Italy and Spain and spanned both the acute and convalescent phases of COVID-19. The material from the prospective study consisted of cDNA or gDNA derived from T cells, B-cell-depleted T cells, or PBMCs. Subjects who had been exposed to COVID-19, were actively infected with it, or had recovered from it provided the deeply sampled blood TCRbeta repertoires that made up the dataset. A freely available public database, intended as a resource for researchers studying the immune response to SARS-CoV-2, is where the repertoires were released. The samples were drawn from two sources: the first 160 participants of the ongoing ImmuneRACE study, and about 1,300 subjects contributed by 6 global collaborators. Nearly every sample came with metadata listing a de-identified subject ID, COVID-19 status, age in years and sex. Where available, HLA class I and class II types were obtained from metadata supplied by the sample provider rather than from assay-based typing.

Points the paper makes about the study in general: How much clinical and demographic metadata was included differed by source and by participant, and the metadata was provided uncurated.

V gives up 0 bases and J gives up 6 bases, and the segment between their germline ends measures 9 bases. CDR1 and CDR2, looked up from the germline V gene, are SGDLS and YYNGEE. From the cysteine up to the phenylalanine, the CDR3 has a length of 14 residues. Kept here is only the CDR3 DNA, which spans 42 bases and is read in frame from base 1. Samples from volunteer blood donors who had recovered from COVID-19 were contributed by a second Seattle source. The collaborating institutions used their own protocols to collect whole blood in K2EDTA tubes. For TCRbeta analysis, collaborator samples were shipped as frozen whole blood, as isolated PBMCs, or as DNA extracted from either sample type. Comment on this clone: The clone's antigen remains unknown. The input lacks base qualities; no much larger clone sits a single base away.

TCRbeta CDR3 regions were amplified from genomic DNA using the immunoSEQ Assay, a bias-controlled multiplex PCR. Per the authors' processing: Within the assay, amplification of reference gene primers was used to estimate how many nucleated cells each sample contained. To quantify the absolute abundance of each unique TCRbeta CDR3 rearrangement, sequence reads were collapsed and filtered. For each sample, productive Simpson clonality was calculated by taking the square root of Simpson's diversity index across productive rearrangements. Entries here come from immuneACCESS through TCRdb and include only in-frame sequences with V and J called. Some clones fail to appear in such tables; in the studies checked, an unresolved V gene covers under half of the shortfall, and the cause of the remainder is unknown. V and J calls and clone size are copied from that table; D and trimming were computed from the DNA. This sample has 280,000 or so clones in its table, and about 91% of those were observed once. The ten largest account for approximately 6.6% of the sample.

The sequence came from a woman younger than 45 who had recovered from COVID-19. In this chain, TRBV9 is recombined with TRBJ2-2; possibly the D gene is TRBD2, per 5 matching bases. The specimen sequenced was peripheral blood. The CDR3 region reads CASSVDPGSGELFF. The nucleotide sequence reads as follows: TGTGCCAGCAGCGTAGACCCGGGGTCCGGGGAGCTGTTTTTT.